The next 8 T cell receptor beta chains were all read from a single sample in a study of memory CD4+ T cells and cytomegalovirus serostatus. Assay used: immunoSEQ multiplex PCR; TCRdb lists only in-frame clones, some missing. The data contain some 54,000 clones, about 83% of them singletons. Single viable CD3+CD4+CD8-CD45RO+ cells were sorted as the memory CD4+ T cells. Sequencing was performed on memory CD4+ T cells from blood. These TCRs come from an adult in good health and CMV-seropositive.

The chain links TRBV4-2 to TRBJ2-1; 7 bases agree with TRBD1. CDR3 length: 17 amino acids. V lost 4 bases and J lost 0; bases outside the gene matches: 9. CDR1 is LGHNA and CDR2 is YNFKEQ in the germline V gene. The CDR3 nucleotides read TGTGCCAGCAGCCTTGACAGGGTGTGGACCTCCTACAATGAGCAGTTCTTC. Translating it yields CASSLDRVWTSYNEQFF.

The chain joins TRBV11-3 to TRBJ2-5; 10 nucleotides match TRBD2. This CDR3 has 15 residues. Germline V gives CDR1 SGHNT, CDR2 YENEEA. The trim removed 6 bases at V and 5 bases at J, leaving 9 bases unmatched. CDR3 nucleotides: TGTGCCAGCAGTCGAACTAGCGGGATGGGGGAGACCCAGTACTTC. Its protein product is CASSRTSGMGETQYF. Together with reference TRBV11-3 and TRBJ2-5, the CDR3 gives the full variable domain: EAGVVQSPRYKIIEKKQPVAFWCNPISGHNTLYWYLQNLGQGPELLIRYENEEAVDDSQLPKDRFSAERLKGVDSTLKIQPAELGDSAVYLCASSRTSGMGETQYFGPGTRLLVL.

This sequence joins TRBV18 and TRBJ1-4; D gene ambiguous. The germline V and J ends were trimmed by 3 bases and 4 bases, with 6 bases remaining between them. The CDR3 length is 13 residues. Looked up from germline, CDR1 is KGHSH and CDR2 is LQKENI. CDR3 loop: CASSPSFNEKLFF. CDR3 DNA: TGTGCCAGCTCACCGTCATTTAATGAAAAACTGTTTTTT.

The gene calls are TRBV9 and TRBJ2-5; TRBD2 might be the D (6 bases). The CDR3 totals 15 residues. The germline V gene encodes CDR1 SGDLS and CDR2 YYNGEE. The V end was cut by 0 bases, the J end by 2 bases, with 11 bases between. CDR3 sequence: CASSVADSGQETQYF. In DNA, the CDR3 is TGTGCCAGCAGCGTAGCGGATAGCGGTCAAGAGACCCAGTACTTC.

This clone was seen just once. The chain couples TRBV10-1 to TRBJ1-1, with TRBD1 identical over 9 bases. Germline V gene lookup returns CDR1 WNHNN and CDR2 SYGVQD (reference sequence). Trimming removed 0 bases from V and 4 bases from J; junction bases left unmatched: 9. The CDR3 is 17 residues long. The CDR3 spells CASSESRRTGAGTEAFF. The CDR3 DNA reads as TGCGCCAGCAGTGAGTCGAGGCGGACAGGGGCAGGCACTGAAGCTTTCTTT.

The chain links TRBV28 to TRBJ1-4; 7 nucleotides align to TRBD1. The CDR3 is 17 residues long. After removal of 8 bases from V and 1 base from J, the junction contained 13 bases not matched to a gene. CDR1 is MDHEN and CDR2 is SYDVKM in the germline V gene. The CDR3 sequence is CASLDREGLVTNEKLFF. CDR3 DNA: TGTGCCAGCCTTGACAGGGAAGGTCTAGTAACTAATGAAAAACTGTTTTTT.

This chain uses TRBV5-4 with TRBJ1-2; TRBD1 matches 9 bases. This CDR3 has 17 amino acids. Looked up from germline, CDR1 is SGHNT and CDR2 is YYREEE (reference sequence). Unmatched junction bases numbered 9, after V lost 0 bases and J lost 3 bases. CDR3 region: CASSLGGGQGIDYGYTF. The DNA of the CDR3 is TGTGCCAGCAGCTTGGGGGGTGGACAGGGGATCGACTATGGCTACACCTTC.

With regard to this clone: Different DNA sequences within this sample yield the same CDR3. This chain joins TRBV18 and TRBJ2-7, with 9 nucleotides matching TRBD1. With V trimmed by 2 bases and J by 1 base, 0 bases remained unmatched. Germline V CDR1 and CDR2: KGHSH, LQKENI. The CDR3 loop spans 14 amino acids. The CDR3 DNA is TGTGCCAGCTCACCAGGGACAGGGTCCTACGAGCAGTACTTC. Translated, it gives CASSPGTGSYEQYF.